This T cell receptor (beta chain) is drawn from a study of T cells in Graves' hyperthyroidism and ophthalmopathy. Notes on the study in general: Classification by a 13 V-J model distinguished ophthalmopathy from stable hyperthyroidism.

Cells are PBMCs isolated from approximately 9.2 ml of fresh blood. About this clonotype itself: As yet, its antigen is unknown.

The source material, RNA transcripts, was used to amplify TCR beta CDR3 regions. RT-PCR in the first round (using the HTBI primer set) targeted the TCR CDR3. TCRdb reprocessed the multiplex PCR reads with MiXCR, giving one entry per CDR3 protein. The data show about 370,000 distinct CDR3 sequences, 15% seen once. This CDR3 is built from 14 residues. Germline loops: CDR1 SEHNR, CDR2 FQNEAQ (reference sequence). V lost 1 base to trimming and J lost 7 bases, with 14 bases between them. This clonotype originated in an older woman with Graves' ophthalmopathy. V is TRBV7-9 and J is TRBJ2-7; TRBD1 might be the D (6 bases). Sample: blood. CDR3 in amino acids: CASSLVTGLIEQYF. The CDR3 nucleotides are TGTGCCAGCAGCTTAGTTACAGGGTTAATTGAGCAGTACTTC.